The rows below give T cell receptor beta chains drawn from one sample of a study of vaccination and CD4 T cells after COVID-19. MiXCR, applied by TCRdb to the PCR reads, yields one record per CDR3 protein. Among over 10,000 distinct CDR3 sequences, 35% to 50% were seen once, and the ten largest hold about 18%. These TCRs' antigens remain unknown. The sample was cultured CD4+ T cells from blood. The receptor set was obtained from a human donor with COVID-19. Each CDR3 is given with its conserved first and last residue. A D gene is named only where the DNA matches it firmly. Where a row states a size, it is once, few, many or the class of an expanded clone; other rows omit it.

>TRBV6-1|.|TRBJ2-2|.
CASNEPTGELFF
TGTGCCAGCAATGAACCCACCGGGGAGCTGTTTTTT
>TRBV9|.|TRBJ2-2|TRBD1
CASNRRTGDGGELFF
TGTGCCAGCAACCGACGGACAGGGGATGGCGGGGAGCTGTTTTTT
>TRBV6-1|few|TRBJ2-7|.
CASSGPSGSYEQYF
TGTGCCAGCAGTGGGCCGTCAGGCTCCTACGAGCAGTACTTC
>TRBV18|.|TRBJ2-5|.
CASSPGETQYF
TGTGCCAGCTCACCAGGGGAGACCCAGTACTTC
>TRBV7-9|.|TRBJ1-1|TRBD1
CVSSPGGTGIEAFF
TGTGTCAGCAGCCCCGGCGGGACAGGGATTGAGGCTTTCTTT
>TRBV19|.|TRBJ1-3|.
CASSGPLGGNTIYF
TGTGCCAGTAGCGGACCGCTTGGAGGAAACACCATATATTTT
>TRBV6-5|few|TRBJ1-5|.
CASSSSGARNQPQHF
TGTGCCAGCAGTTCATCAGGAGCACGCAATCAGCCCCAGCATTTT
>TRBV7-2|.|TRBJ2-5|TRBD2
CASSSGTSGGARETQYF
TGTGCCAGCAGCTCGGGGACTAGCGGGGGGGCGAGGGAGACCCAGTACTTC
>TRBV28|few|TRBJ1-1|.
CASSLGGFSTEAFF
TGTGCCAGCAGTTTGGGGGGGTTCAGCACTGAAGCTTTCTTT
>TRBV29-1|.|TRBJ2-5|TRBD2
CSVVMGGTSGGETQYF
TGCAGCGTTGTAATGGGAGGGACTAGCGGGGGAGAGACCCAGTACTTC
>TRBV28|.|TRBJ1-5|.
CASSTNGVGNQPQHF
TGTGCCAGCAGTACCAACGGGGTTGGCAATCAGCCCCAGCATTTT
>TRBV30|.|TRBJ1-1|.
CAWSVTVQAMTAFF
TGTGCCTGGAGTGTAACGGTCCAAGCAATGACAGCTTTCTTT
>TRBV6-5|few|TRBJ2-7|TRBD2
CASSYGSGGSYEQYF
TGTGCCAGCAGTTACGGTAGCGGGGGCTCCTACGAGCAGTACTTC
>TRBV7-2|.|TRBJ1-1|.
CASTSGQNTEAFF
TGTGCCAGCACCTCGGGGCAGAACACTGAAGCTTTCTTT
>TRBV21-1|.|TRBJ1-1|.
CASSKGAGPSGAFF
TGTGCCAGCAGCAAAGGTGCAGGGCCGTCTGGAGCTTTCTTT
>TRBV20-1|few|TRBJ2-1|.
CSARGGGANNEQFF
TGCAGTGCTAGAGGTGGCGGGGCAAACAATGAGCAGTTCTTC
>TRBV27|.|TRBJ1-3|.
CASSLSRTAAAGNTIYF
TGTGCCAGCAGTTTGTCCCGGACAGCCGCAGCGGGAAACACCATATATTTT
>TRBV20-1|few|TRBJ2-5|.
CSASGSGETQYF
TGCAGTGCTAGCGGTTCTGGGGAGACCCAGTACTTC
>TRBV30|.|TRBJ1-5|TRBD1
CAWSDRGSNQPQHF
TGTGCCTGGAGTGACAGGGGTAGCAATCAGCCCCAGCATTTT
>TRBV18|.|TRBJ2-3|TRBD2
CASSPPTSGGTDTQYF
TGTGCCAGCTCACCACCGACTAGCGGGGGGACAGATACGCAGTATTTT
>TRBV15|.|TRBJ2-3|.
CATSRATVTDTQYF
TGTGCCACCAGCAGAGCGACAGTCACAGATACGCAGTATTTT
>TRBV7-2|.|TRBJ1-1|TRBD1
CASSRQGNTEAFF
TGTGCCAGCAGTCGACAGGGAAACACTGAAGCTTTCTTT
>TRBV30|few|TRBJ1-2|.
CAWRQDNYGYTF
TGTGCCTGGAGACAGGATAACTATGGCTACACCTTC
>TRBV2|.|TRBJ2-5|.
CASSSGETQYF
TGTGCCAGCAGTTCAGGGGAGACCCAGTACTTC
>TRBV20-1|.|TRBJ2-7|TRBD2
CSARDLRSTSGSYEQYF
TGCAGTGCTAGAGATCTGCGGTCTACTAGCGGGAGCTACGAGCAGTACTTC
>TRBV2|.|TRBJ2-5|.
CASSRADLQETQYF
TGTGCCAGCAGTCGAGCCGACTTACAAGAGACCCAGTACTTC